This T cell receptor beta chain originates from a study of T cells after yellow fever vaccination. Overall study context: SMART-Seq v4 Ultra Low Input prepared the low-cell-number fractions.

There are 14 residues in the CDR3. Trimming removed 6 bases from V and 4 bases from J; junction bases left unmatched: 2. Germline V gene lookup returns CDR1 ENHRY and CDR2 SYGVKD. Findings and limits, study-wide: Clonotypes appearing in both CD4 and CD8 compartments existed, and their share was small. Primary-vaccination clones mostly resurfaced post-booster (approximately 96% CD4, under 90% CD8).

The TCR cDNA carried a universal primer site and UMIs from 5'RACE template switching. TCRdb processed the 5' RACE reads anew with MiXCR; each CDR3 protein has one entry. The sample contains 300,000 to 450,000 distinct CDR3 sequences, about 6.2% of which appear only once. A note on this clonotype: Its antigen is not known.

The V gene is TRBV10-3, the J gene TRBJ2-2; 10 nucleotides match TRBD2. The TCR was taken from a man younger than 45 who received the YFV17D yellow fever vaccine. Source: PBMCs, taken 5 days after the yellow fever booster vaccination. CDR3 protein: CAIRRTSGTGELFF. DNA for the CDR3: TGTGCCATCAGGCGGACTAGCGGCACCGGGGAGCTGTTTTTT.